This T cell receptor (beta chain) was sequenced during a study of T cell repertoires in cytomegalovirus infection. Study at large: Public TCR beta signatures indicated both CMV infection and matching HLA type. Study-wide points: CMV-specific TCR beta clonotypes restricted by HLA-C were the ones dominating the ex vivo response.

TCRdb called the reads again in MiXCR, with one record for every CDR3 protein. The table shows hundreds of thousands of distinct CDR3 sequences, with about 24% occurring only once. After removal of 3 bases from V and 13 bases from J, the junction contained 14 bases not matched to a gene. CDR1 is ENHRY, CDR2 SYGVKD, per germline. The CDR3 contains 15 residues. As for this clonotype: Its antigen is as yet unknown.

V and J are TRBV10-3 and TRBJ2-1; 8 bases fit TRBD1. Sample: CD8+ T cells from PBMCs. The TCR originated in a human donor in good health (CMV status not recorded). Some clones in this sample may be carry-over from other donors' samples. CDR3 in DNA: TGTGCCATCAGTGACCCACGGACAGGGCCCCGCAACCAGTTCTTC. Protein product: CAISDPRTGPRNQFF.